One and the same sample provided the 27 T cell receptor beta chains below, sequenced in a study of CD8 T cells in Susac syndrome. Reverse transcription used 0.5 to 1 ug RNA and random hexamers. MiXCR was run by TCRdb on the immunoSEQ multiplex PCR reads, yielding one entry per CDR3 protein. The table includes approximately 25,000 distinct CDR3 sequences, about 94% detected once. The specimen sequenced was CD8+ T cells from PBMCs. The receptors were gathered from a human donor with Susac syndrome.

The chain couples TRBV6-5 to TRBJ1-1; D is undetermined. This CDR3 has 12 amino acids. Germline loops: CDR1 MNHEY, CDR2 SVGAGI. Between the trimmed V and J ends, which lost 4 bases and 4 bases, there was a span of 7 bases. CDR3 coding DNA: TGTGCCAGCAGTTTATCGGGCACTGAAGCTTTCTTT. Amino acids: CASSLSGTEAFF.

The chain recombines TRBV5-1 with TRBJ1-1; possibly TRBD1 for D (5 bases). The CDR3 totals 13 residues. Trimming left V 2 bases short and J 3 bases short, with 8 bases between. Per germline, CDR1 SGHRS and CDR2 YFSETQ. As DNA, the CDR3 is TGCGCCAGCAGCTTTTTGGGGGACACTGAAGCTTTCTTT. It specifies CASSFLGDTEAFF.

This rearrangement joins TRBV19 to TRBJ1-2; D might be TRBD1 (5 bases). Trimming shortened V by 1 base and J by 3 bases, and 9 bases separated the two germline ends. The CDR3 is made up of 14 amino acids. Germline-derived CDR1 and CDR2 are LNHDA and SQIVND (reference sequence). This CDR3 reads CASSIGGSDYGYTF. DNA of the CDR3: TGTGCCAGTAGTATAGGGGGGTCGGACTATGGCTACACCTTC.

The genes are TRBV28 and TRBJ1-2, with D hard to call. The CDR3 length is 12 residues. The V and J ends lost 5 bases and 7 bases respectively, with 11 bases between them. Germline-derived CDR1 and CDR2 are MDHEN and SYDVKM. As DNA, the CDR3 is TGTGCCAGCAGTACACACAACGGTGGCTACACCTTC. Translating gives CASSTHNGGYTF.

The rearrangement links TRBV28 to TRBJ2-7, with D perhaps matching TRBD1 or TRBD2 (6 bases each). Germline CDR1 is MDHEN and CDR2 is SYDVKM. V lost 10 bases and J lost 3, with 19 bases in between. The CDR3 covers 14 residues. Here the CDR3 DNA reads TGTGCCACCTCGGGGGTGTTGGGACACTACGAGCAGTACTTC. It encodes CATSGVLGHYEQYF.

The J gene is TRBJ2-1, the V gene TRBV6-1; D is undetermined. The CDR3 sequence is 14 residues long. Germline V gene lookup returns CDR1 MNHNS and CDR2 SASEGT. Trimming took 8 bases from V and 8 from J, leaving 19 bases between them. CDR3 amino acids: CASPVGHSYDEQFF. The DNA for the CDR3 is TGTGCCAGCCCCGTTGGGCACTCTTACGATGAGCAGTTCTTC.

V and J are TRBV5-6 and TRBJ2-7; a weak D match, TRBD1 (6 bases). Trimming shortened V by 3 bases and J by 1 base, and 11 bases separated the two germline ends. Per the germline V gene, CDR1 is SGHDT and CDR2 is YYEEEE. This CDR3 spans 14 amino acids. The CDR3 DNA reads as TGTGCCAGCAGCTCGGCGGACAGATCCTACGAGCAGTACTTC. This translates into CASSSADRSYEQYF.

V gene TRBV29-1 combines with J gene TRBJ2-3; 14 bases agree with TRBD2. With 3 bases clipped from V and 1 base from J, the junction kept 9 bases outside the gene matches. CDR1 is SQVTM, CDR2 ANQGSEA, per germline. The CDR3 is 18 amino acids. CDR3 coding DNA: TGCAGCGTTGACTATATCGGACTAGCGGGGGGCCGCACAGATACGCAGTATTTT. It yields the protein CSVDYIGLAGGRTDTQYF.

The rearrangement links TRBV5-1 to TRBJ1-2, with TRBD1 as a possible D gene (6 bases). The CDR3 consists of 15 residues. V gave up 6 bases and J gave up 2 bases, with 17 bases separating them. The germline V gene encodes CDR1 SGHRS and CDR2 YFSETQ. CDR3 residues: CASMFGGAENYGYTF. As DNA, the CDR3 is TGCGCCAGCATGTTTGGGGGGGCAGAAAACTATGGCTACACCTTC.

The chain uses TRBV6-4 and TRBJ2-4; TRBD2 matches at 9 bases. CDR1 is MRHNA and CDR2 is SNTAGT in the germline V gene. J lost 8 bases, V lost 3 bases, and 14 bases had no gene match. The CDR3 covers 17 residues. CDR3 DNA sequence: TGTGCCAGCAGTGATAAGGCTAGCGGGGATGGGTTGGACATTCAGTACTTC. The encoded protein is CASSDKASGDGLDIQYF.

The rearrangement joins TRBV6-2 or TRBV6-3 to TRBJ2-1, with 11 bases lining up with TRBD1. The CDR3 has 15 amino acids. The ends lost 2 bases at V and 6 bases at J; junction bases unmatched: 3. CDR1 MNHEY and CDR2 SVGEGT come from the germline V gene. The CDR3 is CASSYGQGAFNEQFF. In DNA form, the CDR3 reads TGTGCCAGCAGTTACGGACAGGGGGCTTTCAATGAGCAGTTCTTC.

With regard to this clonotype: Mismatch with germline at one junction end may stem from a read error. The chain carries TRBV6-5 and TRBJ1-1; 8 nucleotides match TRBD1. Germline V gene sequence: CDR1 MNHEY, CDR2 SVGAGI. The CDR3 loop spans 13 amino acids. The CDR3, as DNA: TGTGCCAGCAGTTACGAGGACAGGGCGCCGAGGGTCTTT. This sequence encodes CASSYEDRAPRVF.

This chain connects TRBV11-3 to TRBJ2-7, with D uncertain. The CDR3 is 13 residues long. V lost 0 bases and J 2 bases, leaving 5 bases between the germline ends. Looked up from germline, CDR1 is SGHNT and CDR2 is YENEEA. The CDR3 sequence: CASSLDDTYEQYF. In DNA form, the CDR3 reads TGTGCCAGCAGCTTAGATGACACCTACGAGCAGTACTTC.

For the CDR3, the DNA is TGTGCCAGCAGCGTATTGGGGGCGGGCACCGGGGAGCTGTTTTTT. Its translation is CASSVLGAGTGELFF. The rearrangement links TRBV7-3 to TRBJ2-2, with D perhaps TRBD1 (6 bases). This CDR3 is built from 15 residues. The V gene's germline CDR1 is SGHTA and CDR2 FQGTGA. V was clipped by 5 bases and J by 4 bases, with 14 bases between them.

The rearrangement joins TRBV6-5 to TRBJ2-2; 9 bases line up with TRBD1. Germline V gene data show CDR1 as MNHEY and CDR2 as SVGAGI. The CDR3 is 15 amino acids. Trimming removed 2 bases from V and 3 bases from J; junction bases left unmatched: 1. The DNA for the CDR3 is TGTGCCAGCAGTTACGGACAGGGGTACACCGGGGAGCTGTTTTTT. Protein sequence: CASSYGQGYTGELFF.

The chain recombines TRBV7-3 with TRBJ2-6; D is unclear. This CDR3 contains 18 residues. With 0 bases removed from V and 1 base from J, the gap between germline ends came to 13 bases. Germline V gives CDR1 SGHTA, CDR2 FQGTGA. The CDR3 DNA reads TGTGCCAGCAGCTTAACGTCCGGCTTTCATTCTGGGGCCAACGTCCTGACTTTC. Translated, it gives CASSLTSGFHSGANVLTF.

The J gene is TRBJ2-7, the V gene TRBV9, with unresolved D. The V and J ends lost 0 bases and 3 bases respectively, with 13 bases between them. Germline V gene lookup returns CDR1 SGDLS and CDR2 YYNGEE. The CDR3 runs to 15 residues. For the CDR3, the DNA is TGTGCCAGCAGCGTAGAAGCCTCCGCGTACTACGAGCAGTACTTC. It is translated as CASSVEASAYYEQYF. Supplemented by reference TRBV9 and TRBJ2-7, the full variable domain reads DSGVTQTPKHLITATGQRVTLRCSPRSGDLSVYWYQQSLDQGLQFLIQYYNGEERAKGNILERFSAQQFPDLHSELNLSSLELGDSALYFCASSVEASAYYEQYFGPGTRLTVT.

The rearrangement uses TRBV6-2 or TRBV6-3 and TRBJ2-5; D not resolved. V was cut by 1 base and J by 1 base, with 7 bases left in between. The CDR3 sequence is 14 residues long. Per germline, CDR1 MNHEY and CDR2 SVGEGT. This CDR3 reads CASSYLSSQETQYF. In nucleotides, the CDR3 is TGTGCCAGCAGTTACTTGTCCAGCCAAGAGACCCAGTACTTC.

This clonotype has a single count. V usage is TRBV6-1 and J usage is TRBJ1-1, with D possibly matching TRBD1 (6 bases). V dropped 7 bases and J dropped 3 bases, with 21 bases sitting between them. The germline V gene encodes CDR1 MNHNS and CDR2 SASEGT. This CDR3 is built from 16 residues. The DNA of the CDR3 is TGTGCCAGCACCCAAGTGTCCCTAGGGGGTGACACTGAAGCTTTCTTT. This gives the protein CASTQVSLGGDTEAFF.

This chain connects TRBV2 to TRBJ2-7, with D unresolved. V gave up 10 bases and J gave up 1 base, with 14 bases separating them. The CDR3 has 13 amino acids. Germline loops: CDR1 SNHLY, CDR2 FYNNEI. CDR3 amino acids: CATTRATSYEQYF. CDR3 bases: TGTGCCACGACCCGGGCCACGTCCTACGAGCAGTACTTC. The whole variable domain, remainder taken from reference TRBV2 and TRBJ2-7, is EPEVTQTPSHQVTQMGQEVILRCVPISNHLYFYWYRQILGQKVEFLVSFYNNEISEKSEIFDDQFSVERPDGSNFTLKIRSTKLEDSAMYFCATTRATSYEQYFGPGTRLTVT.

The CDR3 loop is CASSQEGDSSGANVLTF. CDR3 nucleotides: TGTGCCAGCAGCCAAGAGGGGGACAGCTCTGGGGCCAACGTCCTGACTTTC. The chain uses TRBV4-2 and TRBJ2-6, with 7 bases lining up with TRBD1. Trimming removed 0 bases from V and 0 bases from J; junction bases left unmatched: 2. CDR1 is LGHNA and CDR2 is YNFKEQ in the germline V gene. CDR3 size: 17 residues.

This sequence joins TRBV28 and TRBJ2-3; D may correspond to TRBD1 or TRBD2 (6 bases each). This CDR3 has 14 amino acids. The V end lost 7 bases, the J end lost 2 bases, and 13 bases lay between the germline ends. Looked up from germline, CDR1 is MDHEN and CDR2 is SYDVKM. In DNA form, the CDR3 reads TGTGCCAGCACCCGCACGGGGGCCACAGATACGCAGTATTTT. This translates into CASTRTGATDTQYF.

The chain couples TRBV7-3 to TRBJ2-2; TRBD1 matches 8 bases. Germline CDR1 SGHTA, CDR2 FQGTGA. Trimming took 4 bases from V and 7 from J; bases not matched to a gene: 11. The CDR3 is 16 residues long. CDR3 coding DNA: TGTGCCAGCAGCTACAAAAACAGGGGGGAAGACGGGGAGCTGTTTTTT. Translated: CASSYKNRGEDGELFF.

The chain combines TRBV7-9 with TRBJ2-5, with 8 bases aligning to TRBD2. From germline, CDR1 is SEHNR and CDR2 FQNEAQ (reference sequence). J was trimmed by 3 bases and V by 4 bases; bases with no gene match: 7. CDR3 length: 15 amino acids. CDR3 DNA sequence: TGTGCCAGCAGCTCCTATGAGCGGGGGAAAGAGACCCAGTACTTC. This encodes CASSSYERGKETQYF.

CDR3 nucleotide sequence: TGTGCCACCAGCAGAGATCAGGGGACAGTCCTAGCCAAAAACATTCAGTACTTC. It specifies CATSRDQGTVLAKNIQYF. The V call is TRBV15, the J call TRBJ2-4; 7 bases match TRBD1. CDR3 size: 18 residues. Germline V gene data show CDR1 as LNHNV and CDR2 as YYDKDF (reference sequence). V was clipped by 0 bases and J by 0 bases; unmatched bases: 8.

The genes are TRBV12-3 or TRBV12-4 and TRBJ1-1, with D unclear. This CDR3 is built from 13 residues. CDR3 amino acids: CASGGQVNTEAFF. CDR3 bases: TGTGCTTCAGGCGGGCAGGTGAACACTGAAGCTTTCTTT.

This clonotype was recorded once. The V gene is TRBV7-9, the J gene TRBJ1-2; D is unresolved. This CDR3 is built from 14 residues. Germline V gene lookup returns CDR1 SEHNR and CDR2 FQNEAQ (reference sequence). Trimming cost V 1 base and J 0 bases, with 6 bases left between them. CDR3 residues: CASSLDIANYGYTF. The CDR3 DNA follows: TGTGCCAGCAGCTTAGATATAGCTAACTATGGCTACACCTTC. The full variable domain, with the rest looked up from reference TRBV7-9 and TRBJ1-2, is DTGVSQNPRHKITKRGQNVTFRCDPISEHNRLYWYRQTLGQGPEFLTYFQNEAQLEKSRLLSDRFSAERPKGSFSTLEIQRTEQGDSAMYLCASSLDIANYGYTFGSGTRLTVV.